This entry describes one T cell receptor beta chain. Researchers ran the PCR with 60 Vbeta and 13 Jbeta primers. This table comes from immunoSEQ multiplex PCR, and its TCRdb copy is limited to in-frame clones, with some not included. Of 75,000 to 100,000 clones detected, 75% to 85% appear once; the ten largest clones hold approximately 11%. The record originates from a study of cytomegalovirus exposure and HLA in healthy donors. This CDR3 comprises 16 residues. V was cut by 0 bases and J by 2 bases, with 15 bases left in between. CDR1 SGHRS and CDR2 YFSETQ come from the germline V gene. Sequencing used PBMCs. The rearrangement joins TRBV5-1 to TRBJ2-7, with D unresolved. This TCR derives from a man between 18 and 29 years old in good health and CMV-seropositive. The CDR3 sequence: CASSLATDFGTYEQYF. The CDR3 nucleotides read TGCGCCAGCAGCTTGGCTACCGACTTTGGAACCTACGAGCAGTACTTC.